Described below is a single T cell receptor beta chain sequence and its context. The authors ran the immunoSEQ assay, v3.0, at survey level. Data came from immunoSEQ multiplex PCR; TCRdb stores just in-frame clones and leaves some out. Altogether approximately 17,000 clones are present, over 60% being singletons, with the ten largest covering about 15%. The data stem from a study of long-term antiretroviral therapy in people with HIV. J lost 2 bases, V lost 7 bases, and 13 bases had no gene match. CDR1 and CDR2 (germline): MNHNY, SVGAGI (reference sequence). This CDR3 has 16 residues. This sequence joins TRBV6-6 and TRBJ2-5; 7 bases agree with TRBD2. This TCR was sampled from a woman aged 45-65 years with HIV. The material sequenced was unsorted PBMCs, taken 2.5 years before starting antiretroviral therapy. CDR3 residues: CASTLEGLPTQETQYF. The CDR3 DNA sequence: TGTGCCAGCACCCTGGAGGGACTACCAACTCAAGAGACCCAGTACTTC.